Given below is one T cell receptor beta chain in context. The data originate from a study of blood T cell repertoires in COVID-19. Turning to the study itself: The origin of the acute and convalescent COVID-19 samples was the United States, Italy and Spain. T cells, B-cell-depleted T cells, or PBMCs supplied cDNA or gDNA.

Trimming left V 3 bases short and J 8 bases short, with 13 bases between. The CDR3 is 13 amino acids. Methods used by the authors: Researchers report that nucleated cell counts were estimated from reference gene primer amplification. Sequencing was performed with immunoSEQ multiplex PCR; in TCRdb, only in-frame clones are kept and a portion is missing. V, J and clone size derive from that table, while D and trimming were established from the DNA sequence. The sample yields hundreds of thousands of clones, around 87% seen once. Source material: peripheral blood. The receptor was derived from a man in his 70s with acute or convalescent COVID-19. The chain combines TRBV23-1 with TRBJ1-1, with D maybe TRBD1 (6 bases). TRBV23-1 is marked as an open reading frame, function uncertain. The CDR3 is CASSQGHREEAFF. The CDR3, as DNA: TGCGCCAGCAGTCAGGGCCACAGGGAAGAAGCTTTCTTT.